This TCR beta chain is from a study of cytomegalovirus exposure and HLA in healthy donors. Study-wide results and limits: TCR beta V- and J-gene trimming was later associated with a missense DCLRE1C variant. The study assumed roughly uniform donor sequencing depth for presence/absence analyses. In vitro checks showed that a few CMV-associated chains really do target CMV antigens. Only CMV serostatus was available as immune exposure information.

Trimming left V 6 bases short and J 4 bases short, with 16 bases between. Germline CDR1 reads MNHEY; CDR2 reads SVGAGI. This CDR3 comprises 15 residues. A remark on this clone: As yet, its antigen is unknown.

PCR amplification relied on 60 Vbeta primers (plus 13 Jbeta primers). Repertoires were generated with immunoSEQ multiplex PCR, while TCRdb's copy carries only in-frame clones and drops some. Found here are more than 35,000 clones; the top ten clones hold over 1%. This sequence was found in a man younger than 40 in good health and CMV-seronegative. The sequenced sample was PBMCs. This chain links TRBV6-5 with TRBJ1-5, with a possible D match to TRBD1 (5 bases). The CDR3 sequence is CASSLGAGWNQPQHF. The CDR3 DNA reads TGTGCCAGCAGCCTTGGCGCAGGGTGGAATCAGCCCCAGCATTTT.